The 7 T cell receptor beta chains listed next were all sequenced from one sample in a study of blood T cell repertoires in COVID-19. The table came from immunoSEQ multiplex PCR; TCRdb's copy has only in-frame clones and leaves some out. The data show over 350,000 clones, with about nine tenths seen just once and around 0.94% held by the top ten. The material sequenced was PBMCs or T cells enriched from blood (not recorded which). The receptors derive from a woman in her 40s who had been exposed to COVID-19.

The chain has TRBV10-2 and TRBJ2-2, with D possibly TRBD2 on 6 matching bases. The CDR3 totals 14 residues. V gave up 8 bases and J gave up 0 bases, with 10 bases separating them. Germline V gene data show CDR1 as WSHSY and CDR2 as SAAADI. CDR3 residues: CASQAGPNTGELFF. The CDR3 region has the DNA TGCGCCAGCCAAGCGGGTCCGAACACCGGGGAGCTGTTTTTT.

The genes are TRBV24-1 and TRBJ2-5, with TRBD2 matching 8 bases. The CDR3 covers 16 residues. Germline CDR1 reads KGHDR; CDR2 reads SFDVKD. J was trimmed by 5 bases and V by 3 bases; bases with no gene match: 10. The CDR3 sequence: CATSDSSGRALETQYF. The CDR3 nucleotides are TGTGCCACCAGTGATAGCAGCGGGAGAGCATTGGAGACCCAGTACTTC.

The rearrangement links TRBV7-6 to TRBJ1-3, with 7 nucleotides matching TRBD1. Germline-derived CDR1 and CDR2 are SGHVS and FNYEAQ. J lost 4 bases, V lost 1 base, and 4 bases had no gene match. The CDR3 is made up of 15 amino acids. CDR3 amino acids: CASSLGTGAGNTIYF. Written as DNA, the CDR3 is TGTGCCAGCAGCTTAGGAACAGGGGCAGGAAACACCATATATTTT. The full variable domain, completed using reference TRBV7-6 and TRBJ1-3, is GAGVSQSPRYKVTKRGQDVALRCDPISGHVSLYWYRQALGQGPEFLTYFNYEAQQDKSGLPNDRFSAERPEGSISTLTIQRTEQRDSAMYRCASSLGTGAGNTIYFGEGSWLTVV.

The chain has TRBV13 and TRBJ1-2; TRBD1 agrees at 8 bases. The junction had 6 bases not matched to a gene; V was cut back by 5 bases and J by 4 bases. CDR3 length: 14 amino acids. Germline lookup yields CDR1 PRHDT and CDR2 FYEKMQ (reference sequence). The CDR3 spells CASSPETGVYGYTF. Written as DNA, the CDR3 is TGTGCCAGCAGCCCCGAGACAGGGGTCTATGGCTACACCTTC.

CDR3 region: CASSNAGFRNTEAFF. In nucleotides, the CDR3 is TGTGCCAGCAGCAATGCAGGATTTAGGAACACTGAAGCTTTCTTT. The V call is TRBV21-1, the J call TRBJ1-1; the table's D call TRBD1 went unverified against the DNA. TRBV21-1 is annotated as a pseudogene. The CDR3 loop spans 15 amino acids.

The chain joins TRBV30 to TRBJ1-1; a possible D gene is TRBD1 (6 bases). CDR3 length equals 14 residues. V was cut by 3 bases and J by 7 bases, with 18 bases left in between. Per germline, CDR1 GTSNPN and CDR2 SVGIG (reference sequence). This CDR3 reads CAWSPLPGDGEAFF. Here the CDR3 DNA reads TGTGCCTGGAGCCCCCTCCCAGGGGATGGTGAAGCTTTCTTT.

The V call is TRBV11-3, the J call TRBJ1-3; the D is unclear. The CDR3 runs 14 residues. Per germline, CDR1 SGHNT and CDR2 YENEEA. V was pared by 4 bases and J by 3 bases, with 10 bases between. The DNA for the CDR3 is TGTGCCAGCAGCTCCTCGGGGTTTGGAAACACCATATATTTT. This gives the protein CASSSSGFGNTIYF.